The 27 T cell receptor beta chains listed next were all sequenced from one sample in a study of cytomegalovirus exposure and HLA in healthy donors. The primer mix had 60 Vbeta and 13 Jbeta primers. The repertoire was sequenced with immunoSEQ multiplex PCR; TCRdb's copy has only in-frame clones and lacks some. The table lists more than 100,000 clones, 80% of them singletons. The specimen sequenced was PBMCs. Source of these receptors: a man aged 25-40 years in good health and CMV-seronegative.

This clone has a handful of counts. The chain links TRBV19 to TRBJ1-5, with no clear D. CDR3 length: 14 residues. The germline V and J ends were trimmed by 2 bases and 3 bases, with 8 bases remaining between them. Germline CDR1 is LNHDA and CDR2 is SQIVND (reference sequence). CDR3 coding DNA: TGTGCCAGTAGTATAAAACAGCCCAATCAGCCCCAGCATTTT. This sequence encodes CASSIKQPNQPQHF.

The chain recombines TRBV2 with TRBJ2-7; 12 bases are a match to TRBD1. V lost 5 bases and J lost 7; bases outside the gene matches: 6. Germline values: CDR1 SNHLY, CDR2 FYNNEI. The CDR3 spans 14 residues. In DNA, the CDR3 is TGTGCCAGCAGTCGGGACAGGGGGCTTGGGGAGCAGTACTTC. It specifies CASSRDRGLGEQYF.

The V gene is TRBV6-4, the J gene TRBJ1-1; D is ambiguous. Germline V CDR1 and CDR2: MRHNA, SNTAGT. Trimming removed 6 bases at V and 11 bases at J, with 22 bases between. The CDR3 covers 14 residues. The CDR3 is CASRATPGADGAFF. CDR3 bases: TGTGCCAGCAGAGCGACCCCGGGAGCCGATGGGGCTTTCTTT.

The chain links TRBV28 to TRBJ1-5; no clear D. Trimming took 6 bases from V and 1 from J, leaving 13 bases between them. The CDR3 is 15 amino acids. Germline V gives CDR1 MDHEN, CDR2 SYDVKM. CDR3 in amino acids: CASRYGGGSNQPQHF. The DNA of the CDR3 is TGTGCCAGCAGATACGGTGGAGGCAGCAATCAGCCCCAGCATTTT.

The gene calls are TRBV11-2 and TRBJ1-1, with 7 bases identical to TRBD1. V shed 5 bases, J shed 7 bases, and the junction held 7 bases outside the gene matches. Germline V gene lookup returns CDR1 SGHAT and CDR2 FQNNGV. The CDR3 sequence is 13 residues long. The CDR3 DNA follows: TGTGCCAGCAGCACGCGACAGGGTGGTGAAGCTTTCTTT. Translated: CASSTRQGGEAFF.

This clone was seen only once. The chain joins TRBV7-2 to TRBJ1-1; 12 bases line up with TRBD1. The CDR3 is made up of 16 amino acids. Per germline, CDR1 SGHTA and CDR2 FQGNSA. V gave up 4 bases and J gave up 4 bases; unmatched junction bases: 7. For the CDR3, the DNA is TGTGCCAGCAGCTCTGGGGACAGGGGGCGAAGCACTGAAGCTTTCTTT. Its protein product is CASSSGDRGRSTEAFF.

The chain recombines TRBV18 with TRBJ1-1; tentative D call: TRBD1 (5 bases). The germline V and J ends were trimmed by 3 bases and 0 bases, with 5 bases remaining between them. Germline-derived CDR1 and CDR2 are KGHSH and LQKENI. The CDR3 has 13 amino acids. The CDR3, as DNA: TGTGCCAGCTCACCGGACATGAACACTGAAGCTTTCTTT. Its translation is CASSPDMNTEAFF.

This chain uses TRBV28 with TRBJ1-2; D is unresolved. CDR1 is MDHEN, CDR2 SYDVKM, per germline. V was clipped by 2 bases and J by 7 bases, with 11 bases between them. This CDR3 has 13 amino acids. The CDR3 sequence is CASSLGGLSGYTF. DNA of the CDR3: TGTGCCAGCAGTTTAGGAGGGTTAAGTGGCTACACCTTC.

The chain couples TRBV19 to TRBJ2-5; TRBD2 is a possible D gene (5 bases). Germline V gene lookup returns CDR1 LNHDA and CDR2 SQIVND (reference sequence). Trimming cost V 3 bases and J 11 bases, with 19 bases left between them. This CDR3 region has 14 residues. The CDR3 loop reads CASSMTAGTWKQYF. The CDR3 bases are TGTGCCAGTAGTATGACCGCGGGTACGTGGAAGCAGTACTTC.

This clone was seen only once. The chain couples TRBV25-1 to TRBJ2-7, with 9 positions matching TRBD1. This CDR3 region has 16 residues. V lost 3 bases and J lost 0; bases outside the gene matches: 6. CDR1 is MGHDK and CDR2 is SYGVNS in the germline V gene. The CDR3 here is CASSDTGGPNSYEQYF. DNA for the CDR3: TGTGCCAGCAGTGATACAGGGGGCCCAAACTCCTACGAGCAGTACTTC.

This clone was seen once. The rearrangement uses TRBV4-1 and TRBJ1-5, with 10 positions matching TRBD1. Germline V gene data show CDR1 as MGHRA and CDR2 as YSYEKL. The CDR3 is 20 amino acids. The trim removed 0 bases at V and 0 bases at J, leaving 11 bases unmatched. The DNA for the CDR3 is TGCGCCAGCAGCCAAGATCCGTGGGACAGGGGCGCTTATAGCAATCAGCCCCAGCATTTT. This encodes CASSQDPWDRGAYSNQPQHF.

The rearrangement joins TRBV9 to TRBJ1-5; D gene unclear. Trimming pared 0 bases from V and 7 bases from J, leaving 8 bases between. Germline-derived CDR1 and CDR2 are SGDLS and YYNGEE. The CDR3 runs 13 residues. Written as DNA, the CDR3 is TGTGCCAGCAGCGTAGCAGATTTCCAGCCCCAGCATTTT. It specifies CASSVADFQPQHF.

The chain uses TRBV28 and TRBJ2-2, with TRBD1 as a possible D gene (5 bases). V shed 4 bases and J shed 6 bases, with 15 bases lying between them. CDR1 is MDHEN and CDR2 is SYDVKM in the germline V gene. The CDR3 is 15 residues long. DNA for the CDR3: TGTGCCAGCAGTTGGGGCCCGGTGTTCGCCGGGGAGCTGTTTTTT. It encodes CASSWGPVFAGELFF. The entire variable domain, with the rest obtained from reference TRBV28 and TRBJ2-2, is as follows: DVKVTQSSRYLVKRTGEKVFLECVQDMDHENMFWYRQDPGLGLRLIYFSYDVKMKEKGDIPEGYSVSREKKERFSLILESASTNQTSMYLCASSWGPVFAGELFFGEGSRLTVL.

The chain combines TRBV2 with TRBJ2-3; 9 bases are shared with TRBD2. The V gene's germline CDR1 is SNHLY and CDR2 FYNNEI. This CDR3 spans 19 amino acids. Germline trimming cut 6 bases from V and 0 bases from J; bases unmatched to any gene: 16. DNA of the CDR3: TGTGCCAGCAGCCGATGGTCTAGTGGCGGGGGGGGTAGCACAGATACGCAGTATTTT. Translated, it gives CASSRWSSGGGGSTDTQYF. The variable domain in full, with the rest retrieved from reference TRBV2 and TRBJ2-3, is EPEVTQTPSHQVTQMGQEVILRCVPISNHLYFYWYRQILGQKVEFLVSFYNNEISEKSEIFDDQFSVERPDGSNFTLKIRSTKLEDSAMYFCASSRWSSGGGGSTDTQYFGPGTRLTVL.

This clone came up a few times. The chain carries TRBV4-3 and TRBJ2-1; TRBD2 aligns across 13 bases. The CDR3 covers 15 residues. Germline CDR1 LGHNA, CDR2 YSLEER. The V segment lost 2 bases and the J segment 6 bases; nucleotides outside the gene matches: 1. The CDR3 nucleotides read TGCGCCAGCAGCCAAACTAGCGGGGGGGCCAATGAGCAGTTCTTC. Its translation is CASSQTSGGANEQFF.

In its sample, this clone was seen a few times. The chain carries TRBV9 and TRBJ2-5; TRBD2 is a possible D gene (6 bases). The CDR3 contains 13 residues. V dropped 1 base and J dropped 3 bases, with 7 bases sitting between them. The V gene's germline CDR1 is SGDLS and CDR2 YYNGEE. CDR3 amino acids: CASSVWGEETQYF. CDR3 sequence (DNA): TGTGCCAGCAGCGTATGGGGGGAAGAGACCCAGTACTTC.

This chain uses TRBV28 with TRBJ1-5, with 10 bases matching TRBD1. Germline CDR1 MDHEN, CDR2 SYDVKM. The CDR3 extends over 14 amino acids. J was trimmed by 5 bases and V by 7 bases; bases with no gene match: 5. In DNA form, the CDR3 reads TGTGCCAGCACCGCGGGACAGGGGTATCAGCCCCAGCATTTT. Its translation is CASTAGQGYQPQHF. The entire variable domain, with the rest obtained from reference TRBV28 and TRBJ1-5, is as follows: DVKVTQSSRYLVKRTGEKVFLECVQDMDHENMFWYRQDPGLGLRLIYFSYDVKMKEKGDIPEGYSVSREKKERFSLILESASTNQTSMYLCASTAGQGYQPQHFGDGTRLSIL.

The chain uses TRBV5-1 and TRBJ2-5, with 8 nucleotides matching TRBD1. The CDR3 runs 15 residues. Per the germline V gene, CDR1 is SGHRS and CDR2 is YFSETQ. V was pared by 0 bases and J by 1 base, with 2 bases of the junction left unmatched. The CDR3, as DNA: TGCGCCAGCAGCTTGGTGGGGACAGGCCAAGAGACCCAGTACTTC. Translated: CASSLVGTGQETQYF.

The chain has TRBV2 and TRBJ1-6, with TRBD1 as a possible D gene (6 bases). CDR1 SNHLY and CDR2 FYNNEI come from the germline V gene. The CDR3 consists of 13 residues. Trimming left V 7 bases short and J 7 bases short, with 11 bases between. The CDR3 DNA sequence: TGTGCCAGCACAGGGCAGGGGAATTCACCCCTCCACTTT. It translates to CASTGQGNSPLHF.

This chain uses TRBV2 with TRBJ1-1; tentatively, D is TRBD1 (6 bases). Germline lookup yields CDR1 SNHLY and CDR2 FYNNEI. V was clipped by 7 bases and J by 5 bases, with 14 bases between them. This CDR3 is built from 13 residues. In DNA form, the CDR3 reads TGTGCCAGCAACTTAAACGGACAGACTGAAGCTTTCTTT. It is translated as CASNLNGQTEAFF.

This clone was seen a few times. The chain carries TRBV14 and TRBJ2-2; 8 bases are shared with TRBD1. V shed 4 bases and J 0 bases; nucleotides not matched to a gene: 4. This CDR3 comprises 16 residues. CDR1 is SGHDN and CDR2 is FVKESK in the germline V gene. CDR3 protein: CASSRGTGSNTGELFF. CDR3 DNA: TGTGCCAGCAGCCGTGGGACAGGCTCGAACACCGGGGAGCTGTTTTTT.

V gene TRBV9 combines with J gene TRBJ2-7; TRBD2 might be the D (5 bases). The CDR3 sequence is 14 residues long. Germline V gene data show CDR1 as SGDLS and CDR2 as YYNGEE. Trimming removed 0 bases from V and 5 bases from J, with 12 bases in between. The CDR3 loop is CASSVVGGSDEQYF. The CDR3 DNA sequence: TGTGCCAGCAGCGTAGTTGGAGGATCGGACGAGCAGTACTTC. The entire variable domain, with the rest obtained from reference TRBV9 and TRBJ2-7, is as follows: DSGVTQTPKHLITATGQRVTLRCSPRSGDLSVYWYQQSLDQGLQFLIQYYNGEERAKGNILERFSAQQFPDLHSELNLSSLELGDSALYFCASSVVGGSDEQYFGPGTRLTVT.

V usage is TRBV7-6 and J usage is TRBJ1-1; 7 positions match TRBD1. V shed 5 bases, J shed 3 bases, and the junction held 12 bases outside the gene matches. The length of the CDR3 is 16 residues. CDR1 and CDR2 from the germline V gene are SGHVS and FNYEAQ. The CDR3 DNA reads TGTGCCAGCAGCCTATACATACGACAGGGTGACACTGAAGCTTTCTTT. Amino acid sequence: CASSLYIRQGDTEAFF.

The chain carries TRBV5-1 and TRBJ1-6, with D uncertain. The CDR3 is 15 amino acids. Trimming left V 4 bases short and J 13 bases short, with 21 bases between. CDR1 and CDR2 from the germline V gene are SGHRS and YFSETQ. The CDR3 reads CASSLGQVGQFPLHF. In DNA form, the CDR3 reads TGCGCCAGCAGCCTTGGCCAGGTAGGCCAGTTCCCCCTCCACTTT.

The chain has TRBV27 and TRBJ2-1; D not certain. V gave up 2 bases and J gave up 6 bases, with 8 bases separating them. The CDR3 runs 13 residues. Germline assignment: CDR1 MNHEY and CDR2 SMNVEV (reference sequence). This chain's CDR3 is CASSLGQINEQFF. The CDR3 nucleotides read TGTGCCAGCAGTTTAGGGCAGATCAATGAGCAGTTCTTC.

CDR3 in DNA: TGTGCCAGCAGCTTAGGACCAGGGGGCTCTGGGGCCAACGTCCTGACTTTC. Protein product: CASSLGPGGSGANVLTF. This rearrangement joins TRBV5-6 to TRBJ2-6, with TRBD1 identical over 7 bases. Germline V gene sequence: CDR1 SGHDT, CDR2 YYEEEE. J lost 0 bases, V lost 2 bases, and 5 bases had no gene match. This CDR3 is 17 amino acids long.

The table lists this clone with a few counts. The chain uses TRBV28 and TRBJ2-3; perhaps TRBD2 as D (5 bases). From germline, CDR1 is MDHEN and CDR2 SYDVKM. The CDR3 is 18 amino acids. With 2 bases removed from V and 1 base from J, the gap between germline ends came to 19 bases. DNA for the CDR3: TGTGCCAGCAGTTTAGAAAGAAGGTTGGGGAGTCGCACAGATACGCAGTATTTT. It yields the protein CASSLERRLGSRTDTQYF.